The present T cell receptor beta chain was sequenced within a study of a mutant IDH1 vaccine in newly diagnosed glioma. The CDR3 length is 12 residues. Per the germline V gene, CDR1 is SQVTM and CDR2 is ANQGSEA. The V and J ends lost 4 bases and 3 bases respectively, with 10 bases between them. Remarks on this clone: Its antigen is currently unknown.

The assay was immunoSEQ multiplex PCR, and TCRdb's table has in-frame clones only and misses some. The sample consists of 40,000 to 60,000 clones, 65% to 80% of them appearing once. Regarding time point: week 35, safety follow-up. Doses of 300 ug of mutant IDH1 20-mer peptide were given with topical imiquimod. The V gene is TRBV29-1, the J gene TRBJ2-7; D possibly corresponds to TRBD2 (6 bases). The clonotype originates from a man in his forties or fifties with glioma. The sequenced sample was PBMCs, obtained from a glioma patient whose treatment included an IDH1 peptide vaccine. The CDR3 loop is CSVGSGYYEQYF. CDR3 sequence (DNA): TGCAGCGTTGGGAGCGGGTACTACGAGCAGTACTTC.